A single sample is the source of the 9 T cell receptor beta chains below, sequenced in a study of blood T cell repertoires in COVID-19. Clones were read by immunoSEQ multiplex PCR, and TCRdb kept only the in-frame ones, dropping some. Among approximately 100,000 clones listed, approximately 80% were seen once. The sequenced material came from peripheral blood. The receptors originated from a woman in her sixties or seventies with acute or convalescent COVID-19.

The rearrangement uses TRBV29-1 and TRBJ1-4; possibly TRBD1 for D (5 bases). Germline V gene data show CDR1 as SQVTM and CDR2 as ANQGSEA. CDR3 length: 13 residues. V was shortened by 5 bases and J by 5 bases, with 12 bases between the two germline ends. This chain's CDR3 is CSVSGDRNEKLFF. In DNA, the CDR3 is TGCAGCGTTTCGGGGGACCGGAATGAAAAACTGTTTTTT.

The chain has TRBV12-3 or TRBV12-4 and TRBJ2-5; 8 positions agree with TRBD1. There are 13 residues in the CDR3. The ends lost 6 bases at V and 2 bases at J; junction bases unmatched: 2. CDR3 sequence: CASSWTGQETQYF. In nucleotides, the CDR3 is TGTGCCAGCAGCTGGACAGGGCAAGAGACCCAGTACTTC.

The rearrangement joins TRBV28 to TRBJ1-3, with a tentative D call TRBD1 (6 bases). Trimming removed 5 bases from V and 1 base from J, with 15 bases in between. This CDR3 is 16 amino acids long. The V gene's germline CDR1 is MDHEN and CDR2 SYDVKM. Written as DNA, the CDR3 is TGTGCCAGCAGTACACAGGGACAAGCGTCTGGAAACACCATATATTTT. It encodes CASSTQGQASGNTIYF. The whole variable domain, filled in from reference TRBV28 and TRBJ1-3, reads DVKVTQSSRYLVKRTGEKVFLECVQDMDHENMFWYRQDPGLGLRLIYFSYDVKMKEKGDIPEGYSVSREKKERFSLILESASTNQTSMYLCASSTQGQASGNTIYFGEGSWLTVV.

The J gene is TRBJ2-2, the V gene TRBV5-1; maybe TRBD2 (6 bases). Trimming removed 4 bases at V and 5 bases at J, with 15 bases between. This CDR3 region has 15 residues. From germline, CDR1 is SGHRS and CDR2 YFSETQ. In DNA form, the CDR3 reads TGCGCCAGCAGCAGGGAGGCGGAGGAGACCGGGGAGCTGTTTTTT. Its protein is CASSREAEETGELFF.

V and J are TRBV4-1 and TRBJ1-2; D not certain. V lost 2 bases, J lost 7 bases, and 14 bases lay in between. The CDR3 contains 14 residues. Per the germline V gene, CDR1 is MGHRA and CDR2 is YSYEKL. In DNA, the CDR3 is TGCGCCAGCAGCCAAAGGTATCAGGAGGGTGGCTACACCTTC. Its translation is CASSQRYQEGGYTF.

The CDR3 spells CASSVAGEGAKSYEQYF. CDR3 sequence (DNA): TGTGCCAGCAGCGTAGCCGGTGAGGGGGCTAAGTCCTACGAGCAGTACTTC. The J gene is TRBJ2-7, the V gene TRBV9; 7 positions agree with TRBD1. Trimming removed 0 bases from V and 1 base from J; junction bases left unmatched: 10. The CDR3 loop spans 17 amino acids. Germline V CDR1 and CDR2: SGDLS, YYNGEE.

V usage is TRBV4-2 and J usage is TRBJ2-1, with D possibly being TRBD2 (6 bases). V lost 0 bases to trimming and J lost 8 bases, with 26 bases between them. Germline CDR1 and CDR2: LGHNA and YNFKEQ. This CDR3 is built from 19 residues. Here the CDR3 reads CASSQDPASGWDSFDEQFF. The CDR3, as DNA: TGTGCCAGCAGCCAAGACCCCGCGAGCGGGTGGGATTCTTTCGATGAGCAGTTCTTC.

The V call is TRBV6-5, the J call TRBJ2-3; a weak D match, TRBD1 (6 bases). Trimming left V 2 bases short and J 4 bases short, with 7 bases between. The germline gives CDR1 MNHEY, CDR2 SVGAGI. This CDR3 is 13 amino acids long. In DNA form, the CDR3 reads TGTGCCAGCAGTTACCCAGGGGCAGATACGCAGTATTTT. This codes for CASSYPGADTQYF.

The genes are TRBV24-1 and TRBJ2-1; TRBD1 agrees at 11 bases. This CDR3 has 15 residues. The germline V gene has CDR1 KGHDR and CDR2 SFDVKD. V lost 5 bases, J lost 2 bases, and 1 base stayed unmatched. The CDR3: CATSGGQGAYNEQFF. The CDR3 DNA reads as TGTGCCACCAGTGGGGGACAGGGGGCCTACAATGAGCAGTTCTTC.